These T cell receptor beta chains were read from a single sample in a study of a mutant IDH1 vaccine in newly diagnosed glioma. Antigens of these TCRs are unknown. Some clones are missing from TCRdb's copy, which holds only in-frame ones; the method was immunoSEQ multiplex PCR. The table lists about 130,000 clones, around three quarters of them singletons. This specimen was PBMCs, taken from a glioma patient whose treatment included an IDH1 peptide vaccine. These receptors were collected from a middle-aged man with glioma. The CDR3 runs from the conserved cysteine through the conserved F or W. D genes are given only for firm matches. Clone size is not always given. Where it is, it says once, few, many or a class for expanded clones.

CASSLAGGQGNTEAFF	TGTGCCAGCAGCTTGGCCGGGGGACAGGGAAACACTGAAGCTTTCTTT	TRBV5-8	TRBJ1-1	TRBD1	-
CASSLDRNNEQFF	TGTGCCAGCAGCTTAGATCGAAACAATGAGCAGTTCTTC	TRBV11-2	TRBJ2-1	-	-
CASSGGGARGYTF	TGTGCCAGCAGCGGGGGAGGGGCCCGCGGCTACACCTTC	TRBV27	TRBJ1-2	-	-
CASSPLAVRSPTYEQYF	TGTGCCAGCAGCCCGCTAGCGGTAAGGTCTCCAACCTACGAGCAGTACTTC	TRBV7-3	TRBJ2-7	TRBD2	many
CASSLMVGAANEQYF	TGTGCCAGCAGCTTAATGGTGGGAGCGGCGAACGAGCAGTACTTC	TRBV11-2	TRBJ2-7	-	once
CASSHPPRGGANEKLFF	TGTGCCAGCAGCCATCCACCGAGGGGGGGGGCTAATGAAAAACTGTTTTTT	TRBV4-2	TRBJ1-4	-	-
CASSAEVTGGKDGYTF	TGTGCCAGCAGCGCCGAGGTGACAGGGGGCAAGGATGGCTACACCTTC	TRBV9	TRBJ1-2	TRBD1	-
CASSEGGTGNQPQHF	TGTGCCAGCAGTGAAGGCGGGACAGGCAATCAGCCCCAGCATTTT	TRBV6-1	TRBJ1-5	TRBD1	once
CASSATGYSNQPQHF	TGTGCCAGCAGTGCCACGGGTTATAGCAATCAGCCCCAGCATTTT	TRBV2	TRBJ1-5	-	-
CAISEWSRENQPQHF	TGTGCCATCAGTGAGTGGTCTAGGGAAAATCAGCCCCAGCATTTT	TRBV10-3	TRBJ1-5	-	-
CASSVGAAANTEAFF	TGTGCCAGCAGCGTGGGGGCGGCAGCGAACACTGAAGCTTTCTTT	TRBV5-6	TRBJ1-1	-	-
CASGRGADTEAFF	TGTGCCAGCGGTCGGGGTGCGGACACTGAAGCTTTCTTT	TRBV27	TRBJ1-1	-	many
CASSDDTSGGQEQYF	TGTGCCAGCAGTGACGACACTAGCGGGGGGCAGGAGCAGTATTTT	TRBV6-4	TRBJ2-3	TRBD2	-
CASSQGQRVTDTQYF	TGTGCCAGCAGCCAAGGACAGCGGGTCACAGATACGCAGTATTTT	TRBV4-2	TRBJ2-3	-	-
CASRQGPSSYEQYF	TGTGCCAGCAGACAGGGTCCGAGCTCCTACGAGCAGTACTTC	TRBV7-9	TRBJ2-7	-	-
CASSSGVGGYTF	TGTGCCAGCAGTTCAGGGGTAGGTGGCTACACCTTC	TRBV5-4	TRBJ1-2	-	-
CASSFRGGNTEAFF	TGCGCCAGCAGCTTCAGGGGGGGGAACACTGAAGCTTTCTTT	TRBV5-1	TRBJ1-1	TRBD1	-
CAGKVRGAHTEAFF	TGTGCCGGGAAAGTCCGGGGGGCGCACACTGAAGCTTTCTTT	TRBV30	TRBJ1-1	-	few
CASSPTGGHQETQYF	TGTGCCAGCAGCCCCACGGGTGGGCACCAAGAGACCCAGTACTTC	TRBV4-2	TRBJ2-5	-	-